Below are 19 T cell receptor beta chains sequenced from a single sample in a study of identical twins. From the 5' RACE reads, TCRdb called clonotypes with MiXCR, one entry per CDR3 protein. Among fewer than 250,000 distinct CDR3 sequences listed, approximately 8% were seen once. A further study also used this sample, focusing on yellow fever vaccine responses in identical twins.

The source material was CD8+ T cells sorted from blood. These receptors were obtained from a woman between 18 and 29 years old in good health.

This clonotype was recorded at least ten times. The chain recombines TRBV20-1 with TRBJ2-7, with D perhaps matching TRBD1 (6 bases). V lost 5 bases, J lost 7 bases, and 18 bases lay in between. In germline, CDR1 is DFQATT, CDR2 SNEGSKA (reference sequence). The CDR3 loop spans 13 amino acids. CDR3 nucleotides: TGCAGTGCTTTACCCCAGGGGAAGGGAGAGCAGTACGTC. Its translation: CSALPQGKGEQYV.

There are many counts of this clonotype. This chain links TRBV27 with TRBJ2-3; weak D call: TRBD2 (6 bases). The V gene's germline CDR1 is MNHEY and CDR2 SMNVEV (reference sequence). Trimming pared 4 bases from V and 4 bases from J, leaving 12 bases between. The CDR3 extends over 14 amino acids. The CDR3 protein is CASSSRDPSDTQYF. The DNA for the CDR3 is TGTGCCAGCAGTTCGCGGGACCCATCAGATACGCAGTATTTT.

This chain uses TRBV27 with TRBJ2-1; perhaps TRBD2 as D (6 bases). Deletions cut 2 bases from V and 8 bases from J, with 22 bases between. The CDR3 consists of 17 residues. Germline CDR1 reads MNHEY; CDR2 reads SMNVEV (reference sequence). CDR3 bases: TGTGCCAGCAGTTTAGATGGAGGGTTGAATAATTGGGATGAGCAGTTCTTC. This translates into CASSLDGGLNNWDEQFF.

The chain combines TRBV11-2 with TRBJ1-1; 9 positions agree with TRBD1. In germline, CDR1 is SGHAT, CDR2 FQNNGV. The CDR3 is made up of 17 amino acids. The ends lost 6 bases at V and 1 base at J; junction bases unmatched: 12. In nucleotides, the CDR3 is TGTGCCAGCAGAGACTCCTACAGGGGGCCGGGGAACACTGAAGCTTTCTTT. Its protein is CASRDSYRGPGNTEAFF.

This clonotype was counted many times. The chain recombines TRBV27 with TRBJ2-1; D is unresolved. The CDR3 spans 13 residues. V lost 5 bases to trimming and J lost 7 bases, with 12 bases between them. Germline V gene lookup returns CDR1 MNHEY and CDR2 SMNVEV (reference sequence). CDR3 sequence: CASSPGMRNEQFF. CDR3 nucleotides: TGTGCCAGCAGTCCCGGAATGAGGAATGAGCAGTTCTTC.

This clonotype was seen repeatedly, ten times or more. The J gene is TRBJ1-5, the V gene TRBV20-1; D remains unclear. The CDR3 covers 16 residues. V was clipped by 0 bases and J by 0 bases, with 12 bases between them. Germline CDR1 DFQATT, CDR2 SNEGSKA (reference sequence). The CDR3 here is CSARESVKVSNQPQHF. The CDR3 nucleotides are TGCAGTGCTAGAGAATCGGTTAAGGTTAGCAATCAGCCCCAGCATTTT.

This clonotype was seen repeatedly, ten times or more. The rearrangement joins TRBV4-2 to TRBJ2-1; D may be TRBD1 or TRBD2 (5 bases each). This CDR3 spans 17 amino acids. Trimming cost V 0 bases and J 0 bases, with 12 bases left between them. Germline loops: CDR1 LGHNA, CDR2 YNFKEQ. The CDR3, as DNA: TGTGCCAGCAGCCAAGATCCAGCAGGGAGCTCCTACAATGAGCAGTTCTTC. Encoded protein: CASSQDPAGSSYNEQFF.

This clonotype turned up a few times. V and J are TRBV28 and TRBJ2-1; TRBD2 agrees at 12 bases. Germline values: CDR1 MDHEN, CDR2 SYDVKM. The CDR3 has 14 amino acids. J gave up 7 bases and V 7 bases, and 5 bases lay outside the gene matches. The CDR3 nucleotides read TGTGCCAGCATGGGACTAGCGGGTACAAATGAGCAGTTCTTC. Encoded protein: CASMGLAGTNEQFF.

This clonotype was seen many times. This chain uses TRBV12-3 or TRBV12-4 with TRBJ2-3; 8 positions match TRBD2. The V and J ends lost 6 bases and 1 base, in that order; junction bases with no gene match: 3. CDR3 length equals 14 residues. CDR3 nucleotides: TGTGCCAGCAGCACCGGGGGGGGCACAGATACGCAGTATTTT. It translates to CASSTGGGTDTQYF.

This clonotype has more than one count but fewer than ten. DNA of the CDR3: TGTGCCAGCTCACCACGGGCAGGAGGGGAAGCTTTCTTT. Protein product: CASSPRAGGEAFF. This sequence joins TRBV18 and TRBJ1-1; D is ambiguous. The length of the CDR3 is 13 residues. Germline CDR1 is KGHSH and CDR2 is LQKENI. Trimming shortened V by 1 base and J by 8 bases, and 11 bases separated the two germline ends.

This clonotype was found a few times. V gene TRBV7-9 combines with J gene TRBJ1-2; D unclear. The germline V gene has CDR1 SEHNR and CDR2 FQNEAQ (reference sequence). Trimming removed 2 bases from V and 0 bases from J, with 4 bases in between. The CDR3 spans 13 residues. The CDR3 DNA follows: TGTGCCAGCAGCTTATCTTCTAACTATGGCTACACCTTC. Protein: CASSLSSNYGYTF. Combining the CDR3 with reference TRBV7-9 and TRBJ1-2 gives the whole variable domain DTGVSQNPRHKITKRGQNVTFRCDPISEHNRLYWYRQTLGQGPEFLTYFQNEAQLEKSRLLSDRFSAERPKGSFSTLEIQRTEQGDSAMYLCASSLSSNYGYTFGSGTRLTVV.

The chain has TRBV20-1 and TRBJ2-1; 7 bases map to TRBD2. The CDR3 spans 15 residues. V trimming: 4 bases; J trimming: 4 bases; junction bases outside the gene matches: 10. Germline lookup yields CDR1 DFQATT and CDR2 SNEGSKA (reference sequence). The CDR3 coding sequence is TGCAGTGCTAAGCGGGACGTCAGCCGGTACAATGAGCAGTTCTTC. It specifies CSAKRDVSRYNEQFF.

V usage is TRBV27 and J usage is TRBJ2-2, with TRBD2 matching 12 bases. Germline CDR1 and CDR2: MNHEY and SMNVEV (reference sequence). The CDR3 runs to 19 residues. Losses at the gene ends were 5 bases for V and 4 bases for J; bases not matched to a gene: 14. CDR3: CASSPWTSGIVPVTGELFF. CDR3 coding DNA: TGTGCCAGCAGTCCCTGGACTAGCGGGATTGTTCCGGTCACCGGGGAGCTGTTTTTT.

The J gene is TRBJ2-5, the V gene TRBV11-2; 8 positions agree with TRBD1. V was pared by 10 bases and J by 2 bases, with 21 bases of the junction left unmatched. CDR1 is SGHAT, CDR2 FQNNGV, per germline. The CDR3 runs 18 residues. CDR3 in amino acids: CAICSPGTGHGVQETQYF. The CDR3 DNA is TGTGCCATCTGTAGCCCCGGGACAGGCCATGGGGTTCAAGAGACCCAGTACTTC.

V is TRBV28 and J is TRBJ2-7; 8 bases agree with TRBD1. V lost 5 bases and J lost 9; bases outside the gene matches: 18. CDR1 is MDHEN, CDR2 SYDVKM, per germline. The CDR3 is made up of 16 amino acids. CDR3 nucleotide sequence: TGTGCCAGCAGTCCGCTGGTGGGGACAGGTGAACAGGTGCAGTACTTC. Translated: CASSPLVGTGEQVQYF. Together with reference TRBV28 and TRBJ2-7, the CDR3 gives the full variable domain: DVKVTQSSRYLVKRTGEKVFLECVQDMDHENMFWYRQDPGLGLRLIYFSYDVKMKEKGDIPEGYSVSREKKERFSLILESASTNQTSMYLCASSPLVGTGEQVQYFGPGTRLTVT.

This clonotype was detected a few times. The chain has TRBV6-2 or TRBV6-3 and TRBJ2-6; TRBD2 aligns across 7 bases. The CDR3 sequence is 16 residues long. Germline CDR1 reads MNHEY; CDR2 reads SVGEGT. Trimming cost V 2 bases and J 1 base; bases outside gene matches: 2. The CDR3 bases are TGTGCCAGCAGTTACAGCGGGGTATCTGGGGCCAACGTCCTGACTTTC. Encoded protein: CASSYSGVSGANVLTF.

This clonotype was seen a handful of times. The V and J genes are TRBV12-3 or TRBV12-4 and TRBJ2-2; a possible D gene is TRBD2 (6 bases). V was pared by 7 bases and J by 7 bases, with 19 bases between. This CDR3 is built from 15 residues. The CDR3 nucleotides are TGTGCCAGCACCCCCGGGGGATATGTCGGCGGGGAGCTGTTTTTT. Its protein is CASTPGGYVGGELFF.

The chain is built from TRBV12-5 and TRBJ2-7, with D possibly TRBD2 on 6 matching bases. Trimming removed 1 base at V and 2 bases at J, with 6 bases between. This CDR3 contains 13 residues. The germline V gene encodes CDR1 LGHNT and CDR2 FRNRAP. In DNA, the CDR3 is TGTGCTAGTGGTTTGGGACTAGCCTACGAGCAGTACTTC. Encoded protein: CASGLGLAYEQYF. Complete variable domain (other parts from reference TRBV12-5 and TRBJ2-7): DARVTQTPRHKVTEMGQEVTMRCQPILGHNTVFWYRQTMMQGLELLAYFRNRAPLDDSGMPKDRFSAEMPDATLATLKIQPSEPRDSAVYFCASGLGLAYEQYFGPGTRLTVT.

This clonotype was seen more than once but under ten times. The rearrangement joins TRBV7-9 to TRBJ2-1, with D unclear. V lost 1 base and J lost 5, with 6 bases in between. CDR3 length: 13 amino acids. Germline V gene data show CDR1 as SEHNR and CDR2 as FQNEAQ (reference sequence). Here the CDR3 reads CASSLGLDNEQFF. CDR3 nucleotides: TGTGCCAGCAGCTTAGGTCTAGACAATGAGCAGTTCTTC.